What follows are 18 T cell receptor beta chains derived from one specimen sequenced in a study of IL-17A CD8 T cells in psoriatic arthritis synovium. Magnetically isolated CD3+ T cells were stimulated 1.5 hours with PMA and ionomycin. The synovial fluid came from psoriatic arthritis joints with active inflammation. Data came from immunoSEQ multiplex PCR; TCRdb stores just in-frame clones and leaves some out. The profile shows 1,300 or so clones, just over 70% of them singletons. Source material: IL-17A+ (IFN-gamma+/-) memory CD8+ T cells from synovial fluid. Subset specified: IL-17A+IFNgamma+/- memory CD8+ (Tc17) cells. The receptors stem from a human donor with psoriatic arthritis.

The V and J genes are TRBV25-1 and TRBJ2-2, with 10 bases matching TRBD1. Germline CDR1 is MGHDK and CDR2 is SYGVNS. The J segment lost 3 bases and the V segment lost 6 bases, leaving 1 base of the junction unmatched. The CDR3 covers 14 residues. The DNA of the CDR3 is TGTGCCAGCAGCGGGACAGGGGACACCGGGGAGCTGTTTTTT. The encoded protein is CASSGTGDTGELFF. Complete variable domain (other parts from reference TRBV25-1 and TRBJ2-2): EADIYQTPRYLVIGTGKKITLECSQTMGHDKMYWYQQDPGMELHLIHYSYGVNSTEKGDLSSESTVSRIRTEHFPLTLESARPSHTSQYLCASSGTGDTGELFFGEGSRLTVL.

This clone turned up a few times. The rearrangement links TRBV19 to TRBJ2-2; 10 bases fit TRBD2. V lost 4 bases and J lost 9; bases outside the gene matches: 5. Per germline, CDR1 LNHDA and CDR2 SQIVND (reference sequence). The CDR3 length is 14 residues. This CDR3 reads CASSTSGGRRELFF. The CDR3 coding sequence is TGTGCCAGTAGTACTAGCGGGGGTCGCCGGGAGCTGTTTTTT.

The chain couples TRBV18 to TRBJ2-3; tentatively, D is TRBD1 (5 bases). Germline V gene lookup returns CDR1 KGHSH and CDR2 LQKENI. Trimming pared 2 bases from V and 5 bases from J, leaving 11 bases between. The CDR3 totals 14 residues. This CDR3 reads CASSPKGLGDTQYF. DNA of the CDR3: TGTGCCAGCTCACCAAAGGGGCTGGGAGATACGCAGTATTTT.

This CDR3 reads CASSSKSAPGNTIYF. The CDR3 DNA follows: TGTGCCAGCAGCTCTAAATCGGCACCTGGAAACACCATATATTTT. J is TRBJ1-3 and V is TRBV7-6; no clear D gene. Per germline, CDR1 SGHVS and CDR2 FNYEAQ. With 4 bases removed from V and 2 bases from J, the gap between germline ends came to 12 bases. This CDR3 spans 15 amino acids.

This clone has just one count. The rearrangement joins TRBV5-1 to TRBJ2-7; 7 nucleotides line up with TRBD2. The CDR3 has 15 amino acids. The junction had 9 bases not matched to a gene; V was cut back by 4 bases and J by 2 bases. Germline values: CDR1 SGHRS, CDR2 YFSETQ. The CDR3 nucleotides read TGCGCCAGCAGCCCGAGGGGAGGGGACGCCTACGAGCAGTACTTC. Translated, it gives CASSPRGGDAYEQYF.

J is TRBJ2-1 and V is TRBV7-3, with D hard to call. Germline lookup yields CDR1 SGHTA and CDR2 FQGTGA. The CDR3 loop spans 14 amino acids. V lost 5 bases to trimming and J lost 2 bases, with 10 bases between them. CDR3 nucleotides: TGTGCCAGCAGCCCTAGACGGGCCTACAATGAGCAGTTCTTC. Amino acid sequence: CASSPRRAYNEQFF.

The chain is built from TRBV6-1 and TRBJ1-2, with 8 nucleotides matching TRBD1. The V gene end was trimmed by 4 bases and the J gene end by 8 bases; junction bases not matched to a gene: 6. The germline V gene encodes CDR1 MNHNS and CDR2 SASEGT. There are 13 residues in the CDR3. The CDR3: CASSGGQGIGYTF. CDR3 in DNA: TGTGCCAGCAGTGGCGGACAGGGCATAGGCTACACCTTC.

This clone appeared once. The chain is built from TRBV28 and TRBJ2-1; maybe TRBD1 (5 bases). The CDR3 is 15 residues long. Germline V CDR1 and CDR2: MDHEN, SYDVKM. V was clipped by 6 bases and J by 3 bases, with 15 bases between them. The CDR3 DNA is TGTGCCAGCAGACCGACTGGGGCCCTCTACAATGAGCAGTTCTTC. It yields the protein CASRPTGALYNEQFF.

Here the CDR3 DNA reads TGCAGCGTTGTGGGGAAGAACACTGAAGCTTTCTTT. As protein: CSVVGKNTEAFF. This chain joins TRBV29-1 and TRBJ1-1; D is uncertain. Germline values: CDR1 SQVTM, CDR2 ANQGSEA. The V end lost 4 bases, the J end lost 1 base, and 7 bases lay between the germline ends. The CDR3 has 12 residues.

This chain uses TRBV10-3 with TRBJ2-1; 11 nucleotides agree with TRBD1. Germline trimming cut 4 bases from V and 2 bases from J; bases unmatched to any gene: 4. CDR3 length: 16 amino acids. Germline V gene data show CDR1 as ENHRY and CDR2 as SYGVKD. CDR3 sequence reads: CAISALGQGAYNEQFF. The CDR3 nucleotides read TGTGCCATCAGTGCTCTGGGACAGGGGGCCTACAATGAGCAGTTCTTC.

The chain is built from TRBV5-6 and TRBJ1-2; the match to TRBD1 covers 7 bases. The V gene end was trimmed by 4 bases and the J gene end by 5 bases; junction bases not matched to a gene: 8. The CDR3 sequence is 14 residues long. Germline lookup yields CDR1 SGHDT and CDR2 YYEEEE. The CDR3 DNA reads TGTGCCAGCAGCCCGGGACAGAGCCTTTATGGCTACACCTTC. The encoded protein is CASSPGQSLYGYTF.

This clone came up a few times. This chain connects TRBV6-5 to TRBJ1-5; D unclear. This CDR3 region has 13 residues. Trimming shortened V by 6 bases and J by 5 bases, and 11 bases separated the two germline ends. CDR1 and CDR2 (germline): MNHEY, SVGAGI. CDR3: CASRIQRDQPQHF. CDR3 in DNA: TGTGCCAGCAGGATTCAGAGGGATCAGCCCCAGCATTTT.

The CDR3 sequence: CASSPDPPYEQYF. CDR3 DNA sequence: TGCGCCAGCAGCCCGGACCCCCCCTACGAGCAGTACTTC. The chain links TRBV5-1 to TRBJ2-7; no firm D call. The V gene lost 4 bases and the J gene lost 2 bases, with 10 bases spanning the gap. Germline V gives CDR1 SGHRS, CDR2 YFSETQ. This CDR3 has 13 amino acids.

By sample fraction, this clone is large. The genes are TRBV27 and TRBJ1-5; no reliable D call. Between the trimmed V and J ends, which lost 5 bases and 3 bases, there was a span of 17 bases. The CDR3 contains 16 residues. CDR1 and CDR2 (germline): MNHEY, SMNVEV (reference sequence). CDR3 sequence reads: CASSLKARGFNQPQHF. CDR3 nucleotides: TGTGCCAGCAGTCTAAAAGCCCGAGGCTTCAATCAGCCCCAGCATTTT.

Written as DNA, the CDR3 is TGTGCCAGCAGCGCCCCCCCCGGGGAGACCCAGTACTTC. It codes for CASSAPPGETQYF. The rearrangement joins TRBV7-3 to TRBJ2-5; the D is unclear. In germline, CDR1 is SGHTA, CDR2 FQGTGA. The V and J ends lost 5 bases and 5 bases respectively, with 12 bases between them. The CDR3 runs to 13 residues.

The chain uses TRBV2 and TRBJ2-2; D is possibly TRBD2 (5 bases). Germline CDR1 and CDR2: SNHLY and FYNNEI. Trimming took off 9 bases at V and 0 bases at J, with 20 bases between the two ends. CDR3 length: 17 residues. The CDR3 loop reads CARRELRGHANTGELFF. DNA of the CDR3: TGTGCCAGGAGAGAGCTAAGAGGGCACGCGAACACCGGGGAGCTGTTTTTT.

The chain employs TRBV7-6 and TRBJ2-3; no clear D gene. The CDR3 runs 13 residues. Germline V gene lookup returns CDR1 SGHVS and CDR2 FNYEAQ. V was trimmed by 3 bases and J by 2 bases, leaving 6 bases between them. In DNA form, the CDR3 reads TGTGCCAGCAGCTTGGCTCACACAGATACGCAGTATTTT. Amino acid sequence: CASSLAHTDTQYF.

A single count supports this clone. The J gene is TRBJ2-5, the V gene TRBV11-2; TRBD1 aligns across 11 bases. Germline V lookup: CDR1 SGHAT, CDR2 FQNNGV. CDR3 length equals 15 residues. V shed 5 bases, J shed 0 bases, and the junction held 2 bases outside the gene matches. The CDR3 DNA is TGTGCCAGCAGCCGGGACAGGGGGTACCAAGAGACCCAGTACTTC. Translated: CASSRDRGYQETQYF.